The 6 T cell receptor beta chains in this list originate from one sample, sequenced in a study of T cell changes during pregnancy in multiple sclerosis. Produced via immunoSEQ multiplex PCR; TCRdb's table is partial and in-frame only. The sample lists tens of thousands of clones, 88% occurring once. Sequenced material: CD8+ T cells from peripheral blood mononuclear cells, taken after pregnancy. The receptors derive from a female donor in good health, enrolled as a control in a pregnancy study.

The V call is TRBV9, the J call TRBJ1-2; 7 bases line up with TRBD1. This CDR3 has 20 amino acids. Trimming cost V 0 bases and J 4 bases; bases outside gene matches: 21. The germline CDR1 and CDR2 sequences are SGDLS and YYNGEE. The CDR3 region is CASSVERLTGPPQVGYGYTF. The CDR3 DNA sequence: TGTGCCAGCAGCGTAGAGAGGCTGACAGGGCCTCCTCAGGTGGGCTATGGCTACACCTTC.

The V and J genes are TRBV10-1 and TRBJ1-4; D may be TRBD1 (6 bases). V was trimmed by 8 bases and J by 8 bases, leaving 24 bases between them. CDR1 and CDR2 (germline): WNHNN, SYGVQD (reference sequence). The CDR3 has 16 residues. The CDR3 reads CASEDPKQGSEEKLFF. CDR3 nucleotide sequence: TGCGCCAGCGAAGACCCCAAACAGGGATCCGAAGAAAAACTGTTTTTT.

This chain connects TRBV7-9 to TRBJ2-3; the match to TRBD1 covers 8 bases. The CDR3 covers 14 residues. Germline lookup yields CDR1 SEHNR and CDR2 FQNEAQ (reference sequence). V trimming: 5 bases; J trimming: 6 bases; junction bases outside the gene matches: 7. The CDR3 region is CASSRGQGPDTQYF. CDR3 bases: TGTGCCAGCAGCCGCGGACAGGGCCCGGATACGCAGTATTTT.

The V call is TRBV9, the J call TRBJ2-3; 8 bases are shared with TRBD2. Germline V lookup: CDR1 SGDLS, CDR2 YYNGEE. The CDR3 sequence is 15 residues long. V shed 0 bases, J shed 8 bases, and the junction held 8 bases outside the gene matches. The CDR3 bases are TGTGCCAGCAGCGTAGATAGTCGGGGGGGCGGTACGCAGTATTTT. Translation gives CASSVDSRGGGTQYF.

Here the CDR3 reads CASSRVGVSQPQHF. The CDR3 DNA sequence: TGTGCCAGCAGTCGTGTAGGGGTGAGTCAGCCCCAGCATTTT. The chain links TRBV27 to TRBJ1-5; a weak D match, TRBD1 (5 bases). Germline CDR1 MNHEY, CDR2 SMNVEV (reference sequence). Trimming took 5 bases from V and 6 from J, leaving 14 bases between them. The CDR3 runs to 14 residues.

The J gene is TRBJ1-1, the V gene TRBV4-3; D is perhaps TRBD1 (6 bases). The CDR3 is 14 amino acids. Per the germline V gene, CDR1 is LGHNA and CDR2 is YSLEER. V was clipped by 3 bases and J by 5 bases, with 13 bases between them. CDR3 bases: TGCGCCAGCAGCCAGCCAGGGGAGGGGACTGAAGCTTTCTTT. Encoded protein: CASSQPGEGTEAFF.